The source of this TCR beta chain is a study of cytomegalovirus exposure and HLA in healthy donors. From germline, CDR1 is SGDLS and CDR2 YYNGEE. The CDR3 length is 13 residues. V was shortened by 4 bases and J by 6 bases, with 13 bases between the two germline ends. PCR was performed using 60 Vbeta and 13 Jbeta primers. Clones were sequenced by immunoSEQ multiplex PCR, and TCRdb holds only the in-frame ones, with some missing. The sample has 150,000 to 200,000 clones, roughly 65% seen once. Study-wide results and caveats: Investigators reported 150 to 200 TCR beta chains as tied to cytomegalovirus. Across donors, most TCRs were seen rarely, yet some public ones were widespread. Sequencing had likely introduced a cluster of highly shared sequence variants as an artifact. Across all donors, roughly uniform sequencing depth was an assumption of the presence/absence analyses.

Notes on this clone: Its antigen remains unknown.

The V gene is TRBV9, the J gene TRBJ1-1; no clear D gene. Sample: PBMCs. The receptor was derived from a man between 18 and 35 years old in good health and CMV-seropositive. CDR3 sequence: CASSIPGRPEAFF. CDR3 sequence (DNA): TGTGCCAGCAGCATTCCCGGCAGGCCTGAAGCTTTCTTT.